There are a few counts of the clone carrying this T cell receptor (beta chain). The antigen is not known. Trimming stripped 6 bases from V and 1 base from J, with 16 bases between. This CDR3 contains 16 residues. Germline V CDR1 and CDR2: DFQATT, SNEGSKA (reference sequence). These data are taken from a study of regulatory T cells in long-lasting Graves disease. Study information: Over 5 years on antithyroid drugs plus positive TSH receptor antibodies marked Graves' disease as persistent.

Time point meaning: persistent/refractory GD, antithyroid drugs over 5 years with positive TRAb. There was RNA extracted from PBMCs, and the TCR library was made from it. Patients were enrolled at an endocrinology department in Xi'an, China. Study-wide results and caveats: TCR diversity was lower in persistent Graves' patients (versus newly diagnosed ones). The study found persistent patients shared more public clonotypes (roughly 2,600) than new patients (approximately 970).

To make TCR beta libraries, researchers used iRepertoire HTBI primers and Arm-PCR of CDR3 regions. TCRdb recomputed calls from the multiplex PCR reads with MiXCR, one row per CDR3 protein. The sample carries 400,000 to 600,000 distinct CDR3 sequences, roughly 21% recorded once. This TCR was sampled from a female donor with Graves disease. The genes are TRBV20-1 and TRBJ1-6, with D tentatively TRBD1 (6 bases). The sequenced sample was peripheral blood mononuclear cells (PBMCs), obtained when the disease was refractory, from a patient treated with antithyroid drugs. CDR3 sequence: CSAPSQGRSYNSPLHF. The CDR3 DNA sequence: TGCAGTGCGCCGTCGCAGGGGAGGTCCTATAATTCACCCCTCCACTTT.